This T cell receptor beta chain emerged from a study of naive and memory T cell subsets. General observations from the study: Between naive and memory subsets, TCR abundance power law exponents differed.

Both TRBC1 and TRBC2 were covered by a beta constant-region primer of two equimolar oligonucleotides. In TCRdb, the UMI-ligation and nested PCR reads were re-called with MiXCR into one record per CDR3 protein. The data show about 4,600 distinct CDR3 sequences, with 7.2% seen just once and around 83% held by the top ten. Germline loops: CDR1 MNHNS, CDR2 SASEGT. The CDR3 runs to 15 residues. Losses at the gene ends were 9 bases for V and 3 bases for J; bases not matched to a gene: 12. This clonotype was counted ten times or more. Antigen specificity is unknown. The clonotype originates from a human donor in good health. The sample was CD4+ TEMRA cells from blood. The subset here: effector memory re-expressing CD45RA, CD45RA+ CD27-. The V gene is TRBV6-1, the J gene TRBJ2-7, with 9 bases lining up with TRBD1. This CDR3 is CASLDGQGIHYEQYF. DNA of the CDR3: TGTGCCAGTTTGGATGGACAGGGGATCCACTACGAGCAGTACTTC.